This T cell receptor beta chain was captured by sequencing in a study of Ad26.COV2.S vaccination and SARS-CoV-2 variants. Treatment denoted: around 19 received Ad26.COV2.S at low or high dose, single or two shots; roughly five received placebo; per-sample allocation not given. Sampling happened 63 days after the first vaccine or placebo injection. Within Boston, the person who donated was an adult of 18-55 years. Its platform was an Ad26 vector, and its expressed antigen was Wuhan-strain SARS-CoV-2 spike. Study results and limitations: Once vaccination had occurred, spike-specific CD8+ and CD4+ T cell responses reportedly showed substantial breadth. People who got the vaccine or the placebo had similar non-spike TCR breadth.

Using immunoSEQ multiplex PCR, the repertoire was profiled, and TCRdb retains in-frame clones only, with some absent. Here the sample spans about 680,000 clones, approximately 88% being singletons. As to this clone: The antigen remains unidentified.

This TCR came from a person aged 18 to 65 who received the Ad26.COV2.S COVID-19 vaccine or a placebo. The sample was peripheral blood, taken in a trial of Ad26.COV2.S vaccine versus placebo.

The CDR3 sequence: CASSLAQGRTDTQYF. The CDR3 bases are TGTGCCAGCAGCTTAGCACAGGGACGCACAGATACGCAGTATTTT. The genes are TRBV7-9 and TRBJ2-3, with TRBD1 as a possible D gene (6 bases). The length of the CDR3 is 15 residues. Germline loops: CDR1 SEHNR, CDR2 FQNEAQ (reference sequence). The germline V and J ends were trimmed by 0 bases and 1 base, with 8 bases remaining between them.